The entry below describes one T cell receptor beta chain. The sample comes from a study of memory CD4+ T cells and cytomegalovirus serostatus. Single viable CD3+CD4+CD8-CD45RO+ cells were sorted as the memory CD4+ T cells. CD4+ T cells were isolated by positive magnetic selection. Here immunoSEQ multiplex PCR was the method, and the copy in TCRdb shows in-frame clones only, minus some. The table lists 52,000 or so clones, under 90% of them singletons. The V gene lost 3 bases and the J gene lost 2 bases, with 14 bases spanning the gap. Germline CDR1 and CDR2: SGHVS and FQNEAQ. This CDR3 has 15 residues.

The TCR comes from an adult in good health and CMV-seronegative. Sequences were obtained from memory CD4+ T cells from blood. This rearrangement joins TRBV7-8 to TRBJ2-7; D possibly matches TRBD1 or TRBD2 (5 bases each). CDR3 loop: CASSLNRDPTYEQYF. The CDR3 nucleotides are TGTGCCAGCAGCTTGAACCGGGACCCAACCTACGAGCAGTACTTC.